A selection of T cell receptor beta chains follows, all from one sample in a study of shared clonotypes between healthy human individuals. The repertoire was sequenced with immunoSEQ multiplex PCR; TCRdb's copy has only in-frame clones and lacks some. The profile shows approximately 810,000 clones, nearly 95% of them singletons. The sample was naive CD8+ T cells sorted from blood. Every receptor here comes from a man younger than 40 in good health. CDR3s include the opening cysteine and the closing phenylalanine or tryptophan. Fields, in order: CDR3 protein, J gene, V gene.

cdr3_aa: CASSLGQGPDEKLFF
j_call: TRBJ1-4
v_call: TRBV5-5

cdr3_aa: CASRIGTSGNEQYF
j_call: TRBJ2-7
v_call: TRBV28

cdr3_aa: CASSLVGEGRGTF
j_call: TRBJ1-2
v_call: TRBV7-2

cdr3_aa: CASSGGLKSSYNEQFF
j_call: TRBJ2-1
v_call: TRBV6-1

cdr3_aa: CASSQEGGFQETQYF
j_call: TRBJ2-5
v_call: TRBV4-1

cdr3_aa: CASSLVPTDTQYF
j_call: TRBJ2-3
v_call: TRBV5-5

cdr3_aa: CASSTKGQHQPQHF
j_call: TRBJ1-5
v_call: TRBV27

cdr3_aa: CASSPSGLAGGYEQYF
j_call: TRBJ2-7
v_call: TRBV7-2

cdr3_aa: CASSRTPGPSGETQYF
j_call: TRBJ2-5
v_call: TRBV9

cdr3_aa: CASSWGSTEAFF
j_call: TRBJ1-1
v_call: TRBV11-2

cdr3_aa: CASGEVVADTIYF
j_call: TRBJ1-3
v_call: TRBV2

cdr3_aa: CASTDGGLGYNEQFF
j_call: TRBJ2-1
v_call: TRBV27

cdr3_aa: CASSYSQAGEEKLFF
j_call: TRBJ1-4
v_call: TRBV6-6

cdr3_aa: CASSQDSGYNEQFF
j_call: TRBJ2-1
v_call: TRBV4-3

cdr3_aa: CAISDPFTGWLFF
j_call: TRBJ2-2
v_call: TRBV10-3

cdr3_aa: CASSPKGLAKRETQYF
j_call: TRBJ2-5
v_call: TRBV7-8

cdr3_aa: CASSGWTGVLADNEQFF
j_call: TRBJ2-1
v_call: TRBV25-1

cdr3_aa: CASSWDRGETKNIQYF
j_call: TRBJ2-4
v_call: TRBV7-9

cdr3_aa: CASSDARPRDRETDTQYF
j_call: TRBJ2-3
v_call: TRBV7-9

cdr3_aa: CASSPPGLAVTGELFF
j_call: TRBJ2-2
v_call: TRBV10-1

cdr3_aa: CASSGWVGSHPF
j_call: TRBJ2-3
v_call: TRBV6-1

cdr3_aa: CASSFLGRAYEQYF
j_call: TRBJ2-7
v_call: TRBV7-2

cdr3_aa: CASSLSIGGGYGYTF
j_call: TRBJ1-2
v_call: TRBV27

cdr3_aa: CAASTPGNEQFF
j_call: TRBJ2-1
v_call: TRBV19

cdr3_aa: CASSIGTATYEQYF
j_call: TRBJ2-7
v_call: TRBV10-1

cdr3_aa: CATSSLTGAYEQYF
j_call: TRBJ2-7
v_call: TRBV15

cdr3_aa: CASRGSGELFF
j_call: TRBJ2-2
v_call: TRBV9

cdr3_aa: CASSRRDGYTGELFF
j_call: TRBJ2-2
v_call: TRBV7-9

cdr3_aa: CASLCRPSSYEQYF
j_call: TRBJ2-7
v_call: TRBV4-3

cdr3_aa: CASSYRRTGRFSNQPQHF
j_call: TRBJ1-5
v_call: TRBV27

cdr3_aa: CASSQDRGGAYEQYF
j_call: TRBJ2-7
v_call: TRBV4-3

cdr3_aa: CATSRDSDTQYF
j_call: TRBJ2-3
v_call: TRBV15

cdr3_aa: CASREDTLYSYEQYF
j_call: TRBJ2-7
v_call: TRBV28

cdr3_aa: CASSLMGYTGELFF
j_call: TRBJ2-2
v_call: TRBV28

cdr3_aa: CASSLQQGRLHGYTF
j_call: TRBJ1-2
v_call: TRBV27

cdr3_aa: CASSHGRAYEQYF
j_call: TRBJ2-7
v_call: TRBV14

cdr3_aa: CASSGNRGLGGANVLTF
j_call: TRBJ2-6
v_call: TRBV7-6

cdr3_aa: CASSYIGRTQETQYF
j_call: TRBJ2-5
v_call: TRBV6-5

cdr3_aa: CASRSSGEQYF
j_call: NA
v_call: TRBV6-5

cdr3_aa: CASSLTPEPNEKLFF
j_call: TRBJ1-4
v_call: TRBV5-4

cdr3_aa: CASSPGPNKSSYNEQFF
j_call: TRBJ2-1
v_call: TRBV2

cdr3_aa: CASSVQGEAKNIQYF
j_call: TRBJ2-4
v_call: TRBV7-9

cdr3_aa: CASSIWQRQLSNQPQHF
j_call: TRBJ1-5
v_call: TRBV19